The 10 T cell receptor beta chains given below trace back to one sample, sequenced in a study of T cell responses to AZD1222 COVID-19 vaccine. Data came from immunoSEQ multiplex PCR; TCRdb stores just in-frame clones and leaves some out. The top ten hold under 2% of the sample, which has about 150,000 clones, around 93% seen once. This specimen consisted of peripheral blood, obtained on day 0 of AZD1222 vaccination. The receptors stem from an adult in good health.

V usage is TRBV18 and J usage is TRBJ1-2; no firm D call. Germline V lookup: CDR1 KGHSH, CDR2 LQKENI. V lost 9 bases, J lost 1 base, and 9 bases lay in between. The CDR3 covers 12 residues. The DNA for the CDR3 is TGTGCCAGTTCCGACAATAACTATGGCTACACCTTC. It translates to CASSDNNYGYTF.

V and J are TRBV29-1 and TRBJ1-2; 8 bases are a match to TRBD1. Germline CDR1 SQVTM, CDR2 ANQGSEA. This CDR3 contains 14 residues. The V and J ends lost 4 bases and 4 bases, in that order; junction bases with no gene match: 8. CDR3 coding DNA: TGCAGCGTTGCGGGGCAGGGGGCCATCTATGGCTACACCTTC. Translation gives CSVAGQGAIYGYTF. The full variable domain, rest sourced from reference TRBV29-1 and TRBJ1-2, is SAVISQKPSRDICQRGTSLTIQCQVDSQVTMMFWYRQQPGQSLTLIATANQGSEATYESGFVIDKFPISRPNLTFSTLTVSNMSPEDSSIYLCSVAGQGAIYGYTFGSGTRLTVV.

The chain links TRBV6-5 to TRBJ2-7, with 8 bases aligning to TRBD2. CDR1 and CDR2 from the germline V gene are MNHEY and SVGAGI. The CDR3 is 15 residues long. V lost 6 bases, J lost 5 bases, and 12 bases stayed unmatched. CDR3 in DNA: TGTGCCAGCAGGTCAGTCAGCGGGAGTACCCACGAGCAGTACTTC. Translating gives CASRSVSGSTHEQYF.

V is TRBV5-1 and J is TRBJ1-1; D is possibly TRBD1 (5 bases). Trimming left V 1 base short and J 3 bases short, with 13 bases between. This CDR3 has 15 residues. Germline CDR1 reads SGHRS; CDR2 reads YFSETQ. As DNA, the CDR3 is TGCGCCAGCAGCTTGCTTTTTCGGGGCGACACTGAAGCTTTCTTT. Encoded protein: CASSLLFRGDTEAFF.

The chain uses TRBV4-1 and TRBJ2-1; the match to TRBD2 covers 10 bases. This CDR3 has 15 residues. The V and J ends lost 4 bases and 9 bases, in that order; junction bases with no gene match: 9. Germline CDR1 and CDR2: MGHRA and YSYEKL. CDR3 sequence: CASSPRLAGEGEQFF. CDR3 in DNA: TGCGCCAGCAGCCCCCGGCTAGCGGGAGAAGGTGAGCAGTTCTTC.

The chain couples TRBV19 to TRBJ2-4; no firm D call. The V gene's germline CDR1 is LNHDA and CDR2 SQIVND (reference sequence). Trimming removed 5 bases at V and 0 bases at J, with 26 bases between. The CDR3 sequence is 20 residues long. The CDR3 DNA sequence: TGTGCCAGTAGTGGGTGGGCAGGACGCCGAGGAAGCGAAGCCAAAAACATTCAGTACTTC. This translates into CASSGWAGRRGSEAKNIQYF.

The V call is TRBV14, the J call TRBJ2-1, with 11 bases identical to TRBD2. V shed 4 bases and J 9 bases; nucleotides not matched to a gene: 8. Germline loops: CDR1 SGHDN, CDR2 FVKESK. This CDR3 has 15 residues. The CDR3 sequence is CASSRTSGSYGEQFF. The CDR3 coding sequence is TGTGCCAGCAGCCGAACTAGCGGGAGCTATGGTGAGCAGTTCTTC.

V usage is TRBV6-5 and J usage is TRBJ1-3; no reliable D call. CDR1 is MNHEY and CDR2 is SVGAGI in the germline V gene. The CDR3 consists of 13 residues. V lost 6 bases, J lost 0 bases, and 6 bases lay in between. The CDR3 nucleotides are TGTGCCAGCAGATGGAGCTCTGGAAACACCATATATTTT. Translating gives CASRWSSGNTIYF.

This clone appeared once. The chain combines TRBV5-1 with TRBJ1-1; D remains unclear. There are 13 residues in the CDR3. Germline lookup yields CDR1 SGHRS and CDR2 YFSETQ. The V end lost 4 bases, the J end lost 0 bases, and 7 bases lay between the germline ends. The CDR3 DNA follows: TGCGCCAGCAGCGAAGGGTTGAACACTGAAGCTTTCTTT. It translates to CASSEGLNTEAFF.

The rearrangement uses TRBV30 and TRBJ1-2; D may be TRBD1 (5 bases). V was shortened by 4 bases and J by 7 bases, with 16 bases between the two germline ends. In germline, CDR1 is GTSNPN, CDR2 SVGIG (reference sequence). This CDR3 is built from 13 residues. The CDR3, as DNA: TGTGCCTGGATTCTCTACAGGAGCCGTGGCTACACCTTC. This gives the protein CAWILYRSRGYTF.